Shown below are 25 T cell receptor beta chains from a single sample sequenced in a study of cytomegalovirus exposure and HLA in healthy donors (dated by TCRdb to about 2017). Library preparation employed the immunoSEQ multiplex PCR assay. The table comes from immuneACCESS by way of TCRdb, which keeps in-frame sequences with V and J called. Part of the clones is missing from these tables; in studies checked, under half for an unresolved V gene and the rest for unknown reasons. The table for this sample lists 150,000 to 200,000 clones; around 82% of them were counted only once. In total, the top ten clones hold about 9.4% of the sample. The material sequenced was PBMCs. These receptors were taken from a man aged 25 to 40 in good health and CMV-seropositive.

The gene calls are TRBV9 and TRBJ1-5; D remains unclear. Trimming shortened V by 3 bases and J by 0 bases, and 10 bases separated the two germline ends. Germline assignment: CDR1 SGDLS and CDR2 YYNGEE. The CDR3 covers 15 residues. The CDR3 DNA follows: TGTGCCAGCAGCGAGAGGCCAGATAGCAATCAGCCCCAGCATTTT. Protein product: CASSERPDSNQPQHF.

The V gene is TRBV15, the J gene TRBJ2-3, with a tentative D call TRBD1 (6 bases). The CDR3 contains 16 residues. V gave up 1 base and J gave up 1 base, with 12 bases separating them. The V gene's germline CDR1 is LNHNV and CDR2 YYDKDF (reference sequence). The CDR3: CATSRAPGDGTDTQYF. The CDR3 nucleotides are TGTGCCACCAGCAGAGCCCCAGGGGACGGCACAGATACGCAGTATTTT.

CDR3 coding DNA: TGTGCCAGCACCGAAGCGGGAGGCTCCTACAATGAGCAGTTCTTC. Protein: CASTEAGGSYNEQFF. The rearrangement links TRBV27 to TRBJ2-1; TRBD2 matches at 9 bases. CDR3 length: 15 amino acids. V was pared by 7 bases and J by 0 bases, with 4 bases of the junction left unmatched. Germline V gene data show CDR1 as MNHEY and CDR2 as SMNVEV (reference sequence).

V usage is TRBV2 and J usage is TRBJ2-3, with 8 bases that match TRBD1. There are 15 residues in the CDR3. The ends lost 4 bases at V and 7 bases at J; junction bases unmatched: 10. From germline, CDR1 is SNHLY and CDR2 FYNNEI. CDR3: CASSAGTGVLNTQYF. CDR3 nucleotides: TGTGCCAGCAGTGCCGGGACAGGCGTCTTAAATACGCAGTATTTT.

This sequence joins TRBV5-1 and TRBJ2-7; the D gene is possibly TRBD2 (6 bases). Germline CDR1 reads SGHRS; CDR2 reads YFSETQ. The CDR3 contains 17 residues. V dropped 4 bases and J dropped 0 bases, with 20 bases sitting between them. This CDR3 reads CASSVGGVVGYSYEQYF. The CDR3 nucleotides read TGCGCCAGCAGCGTCGGAGGGGTGGTAGGGTACTCCTACGAGCAGTACTTC.

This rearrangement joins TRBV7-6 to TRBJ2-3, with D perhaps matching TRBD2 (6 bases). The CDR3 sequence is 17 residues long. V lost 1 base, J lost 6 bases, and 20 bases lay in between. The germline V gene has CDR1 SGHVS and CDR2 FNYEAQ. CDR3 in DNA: TGTGCCAGCAGCTTAGGGCGGGGAGTAGTATGGGCGGATACGCAGTATTTT. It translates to CASSLGRGVVWADTQYF.

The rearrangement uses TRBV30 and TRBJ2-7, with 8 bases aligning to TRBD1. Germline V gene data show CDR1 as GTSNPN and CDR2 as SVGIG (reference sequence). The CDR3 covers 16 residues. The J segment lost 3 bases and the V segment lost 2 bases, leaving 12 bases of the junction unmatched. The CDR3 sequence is CAWSPRRDRRGYEQYF. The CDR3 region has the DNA TGTGCCTGGAGTCCCCGTCGGGACAGGAGAGGCTACGAGCAGTACTTC.

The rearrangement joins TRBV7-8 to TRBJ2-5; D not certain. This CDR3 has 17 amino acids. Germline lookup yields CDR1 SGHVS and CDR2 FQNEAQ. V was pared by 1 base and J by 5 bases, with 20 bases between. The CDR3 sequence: CASSLGRGPLSRETQYF. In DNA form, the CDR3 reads TGTGCCAGCAGCTTAGGAAGAGGTCCCCTTTCTCGGGAGACCCAGTACTTC.

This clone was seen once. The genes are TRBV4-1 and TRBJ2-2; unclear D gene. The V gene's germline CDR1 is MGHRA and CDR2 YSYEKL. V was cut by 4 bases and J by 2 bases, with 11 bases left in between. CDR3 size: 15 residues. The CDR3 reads CASSPETPNTGELFF. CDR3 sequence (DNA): TGCGCCAGCAGCCCCGAGACTCCTAACACCGGGGAGCTGTTTTTT.

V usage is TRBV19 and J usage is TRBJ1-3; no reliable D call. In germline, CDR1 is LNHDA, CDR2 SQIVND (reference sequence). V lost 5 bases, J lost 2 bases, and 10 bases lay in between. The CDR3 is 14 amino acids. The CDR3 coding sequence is TGTGCCAGTAGTCCGGGCGGGGCTGGAAACACCATATATTTT. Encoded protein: CASSPGGAGNTIYF. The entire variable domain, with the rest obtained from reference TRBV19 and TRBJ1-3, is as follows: DGGITQSPKYLFRKEGQNVTLSCEQNLNHDAMYWYRQDPGQGLRLIYYSQIVNDFQKGDIAEGYSVSREKKESFPLTVTSAQKNPTAFYLCASSPGGAGNTIYFGEGSWLTVV.

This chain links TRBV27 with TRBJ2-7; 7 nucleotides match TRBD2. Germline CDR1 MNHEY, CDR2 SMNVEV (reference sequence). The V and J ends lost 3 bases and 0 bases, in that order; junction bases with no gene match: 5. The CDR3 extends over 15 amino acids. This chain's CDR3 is CASSFSSGPSYEQYF. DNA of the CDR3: TGTGCCAGCAGTTTCTCTAGCGGACCCTCCTACGAGCAGTACTTC.

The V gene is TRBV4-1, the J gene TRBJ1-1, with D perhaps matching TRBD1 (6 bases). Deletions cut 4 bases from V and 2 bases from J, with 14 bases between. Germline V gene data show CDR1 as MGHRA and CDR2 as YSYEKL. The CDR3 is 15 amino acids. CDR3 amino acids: CASSPLGTPNTEAFF. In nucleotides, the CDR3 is TGCGCCAGCAGCCCCCTCGGGACACCCAACACTGAAGCTTTCTTT.

CDR3 coding DNA: TGTGCCAGCAGCCCGACAGACAATCAGCCCCAGCATTTT. Encoded protein: CASSPTDNQPQHF. The V call is TRBV7-9, the J call TRBJ1-5; D possibly corresponds to TRBD1 (5 bases). The ends were cut back, 5 bases at V and 3 bases at J, with 8 bases in the middle. Germline V gene sequence: CDR1 SEHNR, CDR2 FQNEAQ (reference sequence). This CDR3 contains 13 residues. The full variable domain, its missing parts supplied by reference TRBV7-9 and TRBJ1-5, is DTGVSQNPRHKITKRGQNVTFRCDPISEHNRLYWYRQTLGQGPEFLTYFQNEAQLEKSRLLSDRFSAERPKGSFSTLEIQRTEQGDSAMYLCASSPTDNQPQHFGDGTRLSIL.

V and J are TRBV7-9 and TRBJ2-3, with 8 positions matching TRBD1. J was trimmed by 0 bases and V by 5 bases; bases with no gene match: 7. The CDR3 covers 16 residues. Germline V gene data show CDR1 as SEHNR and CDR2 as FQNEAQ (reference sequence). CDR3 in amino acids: CASSARDRISTDTQYF. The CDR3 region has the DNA TGTGCCAGCAGCGCGCGGGACAGGATTAGCACAGATACGCAGTATTTT.

The CDR3 here is CASSQQQGDYEQYF. Here the CDR3 DNA reads TGTGCCAGCAGCCAGCAGCAGGGCGACTACGAGCAGTACTTC. The gene calls are TRBV7-9 and TRBJ2-7; D is possibly TRBD1 (5 bases). The CDR3 contains 14 residues. Germline loops: CDR1 SEHNR, CDR2 FQNEAQ (reference sequence). Trimming removed 5 bases at V and 3 bases at J, with 14 bases between.

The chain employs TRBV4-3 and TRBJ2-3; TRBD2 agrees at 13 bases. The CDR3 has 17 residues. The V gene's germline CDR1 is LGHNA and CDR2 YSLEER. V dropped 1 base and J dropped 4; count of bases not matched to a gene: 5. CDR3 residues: CASSQATSGGRSDTQYF. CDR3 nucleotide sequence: TGCGCCAGCAGCCAAGCGACTAGCGGGGGGAGATCAGATACGCAGTATTTT.

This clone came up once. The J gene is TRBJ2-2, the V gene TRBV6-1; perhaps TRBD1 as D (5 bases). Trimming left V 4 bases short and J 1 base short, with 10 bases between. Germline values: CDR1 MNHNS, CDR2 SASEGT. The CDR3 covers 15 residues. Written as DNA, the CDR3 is TGTGCCAGCAGTGGCTGGACAAGGAACACCGGGGAGCTGTTTTTT. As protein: CASSGWTRNTGELFF.

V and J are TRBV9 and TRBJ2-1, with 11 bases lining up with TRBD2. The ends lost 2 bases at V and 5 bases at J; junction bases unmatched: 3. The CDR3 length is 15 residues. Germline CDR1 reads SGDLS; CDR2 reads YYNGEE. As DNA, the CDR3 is TGTGCCAGCAGCGTTAGCGGGGGGGCCCACAATGAGCAGTTCTTC. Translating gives CASSVSGGAHNEQFF.

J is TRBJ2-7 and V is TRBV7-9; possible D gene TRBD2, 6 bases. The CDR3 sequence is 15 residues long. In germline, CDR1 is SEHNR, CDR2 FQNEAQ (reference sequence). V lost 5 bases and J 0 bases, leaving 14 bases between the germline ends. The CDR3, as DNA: TGTGCCAGCAGCGGGACTCGGAGGAGCTCCTACGAGCAGTACTTC. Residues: CASSGTRRSSYEQYF.

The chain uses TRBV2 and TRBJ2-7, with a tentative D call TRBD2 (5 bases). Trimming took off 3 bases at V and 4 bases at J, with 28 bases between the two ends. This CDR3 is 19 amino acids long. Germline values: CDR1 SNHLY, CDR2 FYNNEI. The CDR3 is CASSESSPHMLSAGYEQYF. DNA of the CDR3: TGTGCCAGCAGTGAGAGCTCCCCCCACATGCTTAGCGCAGGATACGAGCAGTACTTC.

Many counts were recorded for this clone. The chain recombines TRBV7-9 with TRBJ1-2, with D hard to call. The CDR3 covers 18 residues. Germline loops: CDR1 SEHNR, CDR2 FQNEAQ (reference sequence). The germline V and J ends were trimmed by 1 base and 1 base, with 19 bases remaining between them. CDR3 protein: CASSLGGSGARDNYGYTF. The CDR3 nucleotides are TGTGCCAGCAGCTTAGGGGGTTCGGGAGCTAGGGATAACTATGGCTACACCTTC.

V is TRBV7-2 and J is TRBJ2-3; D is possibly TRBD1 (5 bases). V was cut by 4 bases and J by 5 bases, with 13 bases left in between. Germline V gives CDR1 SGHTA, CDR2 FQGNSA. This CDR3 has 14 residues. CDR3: CASSSLGPGDTQYF. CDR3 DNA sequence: TGTGCCAGCAGCTCTCTGGGGCCGGGAGATACGCAGTATTTT.

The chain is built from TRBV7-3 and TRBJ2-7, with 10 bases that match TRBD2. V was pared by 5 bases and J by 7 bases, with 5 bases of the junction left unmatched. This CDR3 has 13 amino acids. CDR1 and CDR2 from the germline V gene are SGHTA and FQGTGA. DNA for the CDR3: TGTGCCAGCAGCCCCCGACTAGCGGGTGAGCAGTACTTC. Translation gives CASSPRLAGEQYF.

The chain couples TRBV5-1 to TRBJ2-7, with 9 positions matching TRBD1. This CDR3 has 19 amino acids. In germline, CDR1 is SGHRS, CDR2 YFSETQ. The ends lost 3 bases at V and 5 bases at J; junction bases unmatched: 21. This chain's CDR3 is CASSSTAGTGFSNVNEQYF. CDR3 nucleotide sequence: TGCGCCAGCAGCTCGACCGCCGGGACAGGGTTTTCGAACGTGAACGAGCAGTACTTC.

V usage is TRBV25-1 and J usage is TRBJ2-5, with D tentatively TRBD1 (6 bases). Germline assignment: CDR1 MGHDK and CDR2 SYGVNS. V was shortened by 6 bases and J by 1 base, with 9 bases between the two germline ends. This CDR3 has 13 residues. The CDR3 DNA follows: TGTGCCAGCAGCTGGACAGTCCAAGAGACCCAGTACTTC. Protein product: CASSWTVQETQYF. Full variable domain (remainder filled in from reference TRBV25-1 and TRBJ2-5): EADIYQTPRYLVIGTGKKITLECSQTMGHDKMYWYQQDPGMELHLIHYSYGVNSTEKGDLSSESTVSRIRTEHFPLTLESARPSHTSQYLCASSWTVQETQYFGPGTRLLVL.